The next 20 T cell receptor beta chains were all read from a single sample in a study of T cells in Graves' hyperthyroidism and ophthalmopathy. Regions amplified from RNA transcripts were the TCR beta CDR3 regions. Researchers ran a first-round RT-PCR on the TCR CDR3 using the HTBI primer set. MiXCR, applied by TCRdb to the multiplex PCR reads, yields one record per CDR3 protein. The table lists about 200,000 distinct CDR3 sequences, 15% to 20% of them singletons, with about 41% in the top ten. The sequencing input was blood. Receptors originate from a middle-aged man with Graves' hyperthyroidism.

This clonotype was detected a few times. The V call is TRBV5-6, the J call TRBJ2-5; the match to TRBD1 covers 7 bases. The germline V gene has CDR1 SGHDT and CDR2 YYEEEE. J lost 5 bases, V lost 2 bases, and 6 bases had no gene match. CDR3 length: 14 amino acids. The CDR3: CASSLGQAGETQYF. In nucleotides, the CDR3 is TGTGCCAGCAGCTTAGGACAGGCCGGGGAGACCCAGTACTTC.

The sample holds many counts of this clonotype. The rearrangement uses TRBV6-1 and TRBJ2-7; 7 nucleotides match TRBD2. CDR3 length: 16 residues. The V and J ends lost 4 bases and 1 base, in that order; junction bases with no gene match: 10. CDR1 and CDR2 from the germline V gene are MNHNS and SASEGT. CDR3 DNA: TGTGCCAGCAGTGGAGCGGGACTGAGGACGTCCTACGAGCAGTACTTC. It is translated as CASSGAGLRTSYEQYF.

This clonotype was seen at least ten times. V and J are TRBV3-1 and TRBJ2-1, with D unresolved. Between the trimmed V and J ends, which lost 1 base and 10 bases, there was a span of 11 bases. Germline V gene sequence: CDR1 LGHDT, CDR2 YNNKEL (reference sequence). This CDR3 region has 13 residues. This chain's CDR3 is CASSQGIVLEQFF. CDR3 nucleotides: TGTGCCAGCAGCCAAGGTATCGTTCTGGAGCAGTTCTTC.

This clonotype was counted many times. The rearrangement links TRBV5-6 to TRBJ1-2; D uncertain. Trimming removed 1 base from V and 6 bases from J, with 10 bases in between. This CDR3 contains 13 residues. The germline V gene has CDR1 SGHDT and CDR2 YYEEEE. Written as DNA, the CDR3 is TGTGCCAGCAGCTTGATAGAGGTTAATGGCTACACCTTC. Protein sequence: CASSLIEVNGYTF.

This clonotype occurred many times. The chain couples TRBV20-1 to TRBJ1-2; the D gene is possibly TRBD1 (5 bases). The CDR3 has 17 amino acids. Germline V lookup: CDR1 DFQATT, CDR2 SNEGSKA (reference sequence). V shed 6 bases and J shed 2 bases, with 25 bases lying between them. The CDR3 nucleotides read TGCAGTGCCCCTAATTTACGGGGGAAAACCCAAAACTATGGCTACACCTTC. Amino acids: CSAPNLRGKTQNYGYTF.

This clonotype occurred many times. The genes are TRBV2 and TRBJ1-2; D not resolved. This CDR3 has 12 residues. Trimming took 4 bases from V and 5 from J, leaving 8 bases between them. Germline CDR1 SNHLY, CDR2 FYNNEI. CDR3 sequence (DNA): TGTGCCAGCAGTGTTGCGGAATATGGCTACACCTTC. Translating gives CASSVAEYGYTF. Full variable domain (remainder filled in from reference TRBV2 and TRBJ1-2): EPEVTQTPSHQVTQMGQEVILRCVPISNHLYFYWYRQILGQKVEFLVSFYNNEISEKSEIFDDQFSVERPDGSNFTLKIRSTKLEDSAMYFCASSVAEYGYTFGSGTRLTVV.

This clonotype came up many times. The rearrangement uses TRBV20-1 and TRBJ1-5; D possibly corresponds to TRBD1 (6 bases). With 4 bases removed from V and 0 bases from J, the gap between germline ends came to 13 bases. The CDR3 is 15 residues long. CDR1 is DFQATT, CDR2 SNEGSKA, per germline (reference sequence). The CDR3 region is CSAIGQLNSNQPQHF. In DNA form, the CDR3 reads TGCAGTGCTATCGGACAGCTTAATAGCAATCAGCCCCAGCATTTT.

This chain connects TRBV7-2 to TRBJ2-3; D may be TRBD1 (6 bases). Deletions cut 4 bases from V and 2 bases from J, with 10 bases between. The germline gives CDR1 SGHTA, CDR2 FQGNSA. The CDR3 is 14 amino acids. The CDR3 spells CASSSGTITDTQYF. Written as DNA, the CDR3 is TGTGCCAGCAGCTCCGGGACAATCACAGATACGCAGTATTTT.

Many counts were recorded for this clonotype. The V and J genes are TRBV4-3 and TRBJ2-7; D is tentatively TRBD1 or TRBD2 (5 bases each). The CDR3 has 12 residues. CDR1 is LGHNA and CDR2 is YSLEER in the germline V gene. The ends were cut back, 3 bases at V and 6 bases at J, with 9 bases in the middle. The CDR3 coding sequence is TGCGCCAGCAGCCAGAGTGGGGGCGAGCAGTACTTC. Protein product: CASSQSGGEQYF.

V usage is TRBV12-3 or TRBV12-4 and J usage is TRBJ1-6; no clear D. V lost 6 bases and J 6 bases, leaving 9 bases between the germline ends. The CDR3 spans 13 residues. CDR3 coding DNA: TGTGCCAGCAGGTTGAGGGTTAATTCACCCCTCCACTTT. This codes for CASRLRVNSPLHF.

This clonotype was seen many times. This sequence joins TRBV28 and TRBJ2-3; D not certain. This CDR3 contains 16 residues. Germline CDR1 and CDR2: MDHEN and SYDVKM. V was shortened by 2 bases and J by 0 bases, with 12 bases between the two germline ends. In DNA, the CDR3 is TGTGCCAGCAGTTTACCCGGTACATCTAGCACAGATACGCAGTATTTT. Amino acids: CASSLPGTSSTDTQYF.

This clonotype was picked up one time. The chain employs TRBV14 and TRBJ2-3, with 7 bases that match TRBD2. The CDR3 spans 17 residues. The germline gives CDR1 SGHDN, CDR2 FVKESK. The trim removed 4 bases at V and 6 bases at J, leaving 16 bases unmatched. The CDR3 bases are TGTGCCAGCAGCCCCGGGACTACCTATACTTCACGGGATACGCAGTATTTT. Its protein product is CASSPGTTYTSRDTQYF.

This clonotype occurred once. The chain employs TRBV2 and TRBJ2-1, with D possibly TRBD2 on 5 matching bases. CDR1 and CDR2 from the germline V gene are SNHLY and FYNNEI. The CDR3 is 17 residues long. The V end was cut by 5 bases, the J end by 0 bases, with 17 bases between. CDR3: CASSLLRRRSSYNEQFF. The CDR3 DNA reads TGTGCCAGCAGTTTATTAAGGCGGAGGAGCTCCTACAATGAGCAGTTCTTC. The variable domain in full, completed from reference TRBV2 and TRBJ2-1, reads EPEVTQTPSHQVTQMGQEVILRCVPISNHLYFYWYRQILGQKVEFLVSFYNNEISEKSEIFDDQFSVERPDGSNFTLKIRSTKLEDSAMYFCASSLLRRRSSYNEQFFGPGTRLTVL.

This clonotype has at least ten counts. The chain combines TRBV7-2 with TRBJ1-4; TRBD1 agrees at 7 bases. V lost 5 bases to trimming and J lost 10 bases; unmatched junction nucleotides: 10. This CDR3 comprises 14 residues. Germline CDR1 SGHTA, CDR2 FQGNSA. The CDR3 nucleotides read TGTGCCAGCAGCCAGGGGGGGCCGGGTGGAAAACTGTTTTTT. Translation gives CASSQGGPGGKLFF.

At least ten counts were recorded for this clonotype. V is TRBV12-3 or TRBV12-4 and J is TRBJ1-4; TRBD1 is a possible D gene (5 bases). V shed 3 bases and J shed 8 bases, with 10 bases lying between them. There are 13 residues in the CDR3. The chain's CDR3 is CASSLIRGEKLFF. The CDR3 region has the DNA TGTGCCAGCAGTTTGATTAGGGGCGAAAAACTGTTTTTT.

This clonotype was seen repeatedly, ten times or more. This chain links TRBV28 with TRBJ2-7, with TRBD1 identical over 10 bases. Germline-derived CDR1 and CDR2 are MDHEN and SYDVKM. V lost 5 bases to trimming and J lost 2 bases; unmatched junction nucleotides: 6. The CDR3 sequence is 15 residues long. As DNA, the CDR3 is TGTGCCAGCAGTCCTAGGGGGACAGGGGCCTACGAGCAGTACTTC. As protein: CASSPRGTGAYEQYF.

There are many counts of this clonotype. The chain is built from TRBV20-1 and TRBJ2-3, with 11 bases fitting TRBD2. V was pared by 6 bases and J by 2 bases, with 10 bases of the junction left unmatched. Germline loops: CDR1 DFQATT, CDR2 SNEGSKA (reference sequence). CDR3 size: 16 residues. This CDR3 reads CSASPRLAGITDTQYF. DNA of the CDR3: TGCAGTGCAAGCCCCCGACTAGCGGGGATCACAGATACGCAGTATTTT.

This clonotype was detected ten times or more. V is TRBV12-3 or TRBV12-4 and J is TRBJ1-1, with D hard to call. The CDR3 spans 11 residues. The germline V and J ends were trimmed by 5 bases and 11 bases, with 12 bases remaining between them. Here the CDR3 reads CASSSHPRAFF. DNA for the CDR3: TGTGCCAGCAGTAGTCACCCGAGGGCTTTCTTT.

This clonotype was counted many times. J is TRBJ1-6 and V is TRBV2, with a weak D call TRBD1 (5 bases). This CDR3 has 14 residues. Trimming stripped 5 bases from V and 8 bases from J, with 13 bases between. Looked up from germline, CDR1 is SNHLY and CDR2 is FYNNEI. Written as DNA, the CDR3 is TGTGCCAGCAGTCGTTCAGGGTCGGATTCACCCCTCCACTTT. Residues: CASSRSGSDSPLHF.

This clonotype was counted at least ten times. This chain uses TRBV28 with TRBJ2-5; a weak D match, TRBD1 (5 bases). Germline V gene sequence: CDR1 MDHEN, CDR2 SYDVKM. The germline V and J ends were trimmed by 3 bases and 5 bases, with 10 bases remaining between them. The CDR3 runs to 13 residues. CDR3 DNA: TGTGCCAGCAGTTTCGTTAGGGGCGAGACCCAGTACTTC. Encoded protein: CASSFVRGETQYF.